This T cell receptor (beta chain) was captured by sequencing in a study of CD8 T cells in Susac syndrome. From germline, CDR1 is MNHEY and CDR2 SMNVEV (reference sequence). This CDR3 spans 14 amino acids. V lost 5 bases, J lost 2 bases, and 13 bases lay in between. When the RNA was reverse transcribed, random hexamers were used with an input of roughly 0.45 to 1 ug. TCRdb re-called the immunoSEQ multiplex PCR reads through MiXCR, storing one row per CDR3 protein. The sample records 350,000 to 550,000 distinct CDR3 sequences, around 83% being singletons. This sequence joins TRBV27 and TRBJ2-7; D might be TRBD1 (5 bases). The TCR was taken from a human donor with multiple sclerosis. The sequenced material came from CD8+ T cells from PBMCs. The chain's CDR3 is CASSPQTDTYEQYF. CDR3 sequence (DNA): TGTGCCAGCAGTCCTCAGACAGATACCTACGAGCAGTACTTC.